Shown below are 16 T cell receptor beta chains from a single sample sequenced in a study of siplizumab effects on memory and regulatory T cells. Sequenced by immunoSEQ multiplex PCR; TCRdb stores in-frame clones only, minus some. This table holds 99,000 or so clones, nearly 95% found once. The sequenced sample consisted of Tregs sorted from blood. The receptors were sampled from a human donor in good health.

V is TRBV27 and J is TRBJ1-6; a weak D match, TRBD1 (6 bases). CDR1 is MNHEY, CDR2 SMNVEV, per germline (reference sequence). The CDR3 runs 16 residues. V lost 1 base and J lost 1, with 8 bases in between. CDR3 DNA: TGTGCCAGCAGTTTATTAGGGGGGTCCTATAATTCACCCCTCCACTTT. As protein: CASSLLGGSYNSPLHF.

The chain carries TRBV5-6 and TRBJ1-1; D remains unclear. Germline CDR1 and CDR2: SGHDT and YYEEEE. V dropped 1 base and J dropped 3 bases, with 19 bases sitting between them. The CDR3 covers 17 residues. The CDR3 DNA is TGTGCCAGCAGCTTGTTAGGTGATCTGGGTGGGGACACTGAAGCTTTCTTT. This codes for CASSLLGDLGGDTEAFF.

This clone was seen only a few times. The rearrangement joins TRBV2 to TRBJ2-2; TRBD1 agrees at 10 bases. The CDR3 runs 15 residues. Germline V CDR1 and CDR2: SNHLY, FYNNEI. Trimming cost V 5 bases and J 2 bases; bases outside gene matches: 2. The CDR3 is CASSRDRGNTGELFF. CDR3 nucleotide sequence: TGTGCCAGCAGTAGGGACAGGGGAAACACCGGGGAGCTGTTTTTT.

The chain is built from TRBV9 and TRBJ2-5; 8 bases map to TRBD2. The junction had 6 bases not matched to a gene; V was cut back by 1 base and J by 4 bases. The V gene's germline CDR1 is SGDLS and CDR2 YYNGEE. CDR3 length: 15 amino acids. CDR3 region: CASSVNPAGAETQYF. CDR3 DNA: TGTGCCAGCAGCGTAAATCCAGCGGGAGCAGAGACCCAGTACTTC.

V gene TRBV6-6 combines with J gene TRBJ2-7, with TRBD2 identical over 9 bases. Germline V lookup: CDR1 MNHNY, CDR2 SVGAGI (reference sequence). The junction had 12 bases not matched to a gene; V was cut back by 5 bases and J by 4 bases. The CDR3 sequence is 16 residues long. The CDR3 spells CASSPIAGALGYEQYF. The CDR3 DNA follows: TGTGCCAGCAGTCCCATAGCGGGGGCCCTGGGATACGAGCAGTACTTC.

This chain uses TRBV5-1 with TRBJ2-6; D unclear. CDR1 is SGHRS, CDR2 YFSETQ, per germline. The CDR3 is 17 amino acids. The ends were cut back, 2 bases at V and 0 bases at J, with 12 bases in the middle. The CDR3 is CASSFRDGTSGANVLTF. As DNA, the CDR3 is TGCGCCAGCAGCTTTCGTGACGGAACCTCTGGGGCCAACGTCCTGACTTTC.

The chain combines TRBV4-2 with TRBJ1-2, with D perhaps matching TRBD1 (6 bases). The germline CDR1 and CDR2 sequences are LGHNA and YNFKEQ. Trimming shortened V by 0 bases and J by 4 bases, and 18 bases separated the two germline ends. This CDR3 has 17 residues. Here the CDR3 DNA reads TGTGCCAGCAGCCAAGATATCCCCAAACCCAGGGGCTATGGCTACACCTTC. This encodes CASSQDIPKPRGYGYTF.

This chain connects TRBV11-2 to TRBJ2-4, with 11 positions matching TRBD1. V shed 5 bases and J 0 bases; nucleotides not matched to a gene: 12. The CDR3 extends over 19 amino acids. The germline V gene encodes CDR1 SGHAT and CDR2 FQNNGV. The CDR3 nucleotides read TGTGCCAGCAGCCTATGGACAGGGGGCGCCAAACTAGCCAAAAACATTCAGTACTTC. Its protein product is CASSLWTGGAKLAKNIQYF.

The V and J genes are TRBV6-6 and TRBJ1-2; 9 bases align to TRBD1. Germline lookup yields CDR1 MNHNY and CDR2 SVGAGI (reference sequence). J lost 5 bases, V lost 2 bases, and 6 bases had no gene match. There are 15 residues in the CDR3. The CDR3, as DNA: TGTGCCAGCAGTTACCTAGGGACAGGGAATTATGGCTACACCTTC. This sequence encodes CASSYLGTGNYGYTF.

The genes are TRBV21-1 and TRBJ2-2; the table's TRBD2 call for D was not verified on the DNA. TRBV21-1 is deemed a pseudogene. CDR3 size: 18 residues. Here the CDR3 DNA reads TGTGCCAGCAGCCCGGGAGTAGCGGGGGGGAAAAACACCGGGGAGCTGTTTTTT. This translates into CASSPGVAGGKNTGELFF.

The chain combines TRBV9 with TRBJ2-1, with 8 bases aligning to TRBD2. This CDR3 region has 14 residues. The ends lost 0 bases at V and 9 bases at J; junction bases unmatched: 5. CDR1 SGDLS and CDR2 YYNGEE come from the germline V gene. For the CDR3, the DNA is TGTGCCAGCAGCGTAGGGAGCGGGAGAGGTGAGCAGTTCTTC. Translated, it gives CASSVGSGRGEQFF.

The CDR3 bases are TGTGCCAGCAGCTTAGCGGCAGGGGGGTACTCCTACGAGCAGTACTTC. This encodes CASSLAAGGYSYEQYF. The V gene is TRBV7-2, the J gene TRBJ2-7; weak D call: TRBD1 (7 bases). Germline V gene sequence: CDR1 SGHTA, CDR2 FQGNSA. Trimming removed 0 bases at V and 0 bases at J, with 12 bases between. CDR3 length equals 16 residues.

The V gene is TRBV2, the J gene TRBJ2-5; 10 bases agree with TRBD2. V shed 4 bases, J shed 6 bases, and the junction held 5 bases outside the gene matches. CDR3 size: 14 residues. Germline loops: CDR1 SNHLY, CDR2 FYNNEI. In DNA, the CDR3 is TGTGCCAGCAGTGGTAGCGGGGGGTGGCAGACCCAGTACTTC. This codes for CASSGSGGWQTQYF.

The chain employs TRBV7-9 and TRBJ2-3, with 7 bases matching TRBD2. Germline CDR1 SEHNR, CDR2 FQNEAQ (reference sequence). Germline trimming cut 5 bases from V and 2 bases from J; bases unmatched to any gene: 10. CDR3 size: 16 residues. CDR3 nucleotide sequence: TGTGCCAGCAGCCCCGCGGCTAGCGGAAACACAGATACGCAGTATTTT. Translated, it gives CASSPAASGNTDTQYF.

This rearrangement joins TRBV15 to TRBJ2-2; D is perhaps TRBD2 (6 bases). The length of the CDR3 is 14 residues. Germline CDR1 and CDR2: LNHNV and YYDKDF (reference sequence). Trimming pared 9 bases from V and 4 bases from J, leaving 15 bases between. This chain's CDR3 is CATRDSLTTGELFF. The DNA for the CDR3 is TGTGCCACTCGGGACTCCCTGACCACCGGGGAGCTGTTTTTT.

This chain links TRBV5-1 with TRBJ2-2; D call uncertain. CDR3 size: 14 residues. Germline V gene sequence: CDR1 SGHRS, CDR2 YFSETQ. The V and J ends lost 4 bases and 5 bases respectively, with 12 bases between them. The CDR3 DNA reads as TGCGCCAGCAGCCCGGAATTTGGGACCGGGGAGCTGTTTTTT. Protein product: CASSPEFGTGELFF.